The rows below give T cell receptor beta chains drawn from one sample of a study of CD8 T cells in ankylosing spondylitis. Using its own MiXCR run on the 5' RACE reads, TCRdb lists one record per CDR3 protein. The table has around 490,000 distinct CDR3 sequences, about 5.7% seen once; the top ten hold 3% to 4.5%. Sequenced input: blood, either unsorted or a sorted T cell fraction (not recorded which). Every receptor here comes from a male donor with ankylosing spondylitis. Both conserved end residues are part of each CDR3. D genes are given only for firm matches. Only some rows state a clone size, as once, few, many or a class for expanded clones.

d_gene	v_gene	abundance	j_gene	CDR3nt	CDR3aa
TRBD1	TRBV10-3	many	TRBJ2-3	TGTGCCATCAGTGATTGGACAGGGGGCCCAGATACGCAGTATTTT	CAISDWTGGPDTQYF
TRBD2	TRBV7-3	many	TRBJ2-3	TGTGCCAGCAGCTTATTTCCTAGCGGGGGGCCGGATACGCAGTATTTT	CASSLFPSGGPDTQYF
-	TRBV12-3/TRBV12-4	many	TRBJ2-3	TGTGCCAGCAGTCGGAACCAGGGTTTGACAGATACGCAGTATTTT	CASSRNQGLTDTQYF
-	TRBV7-2	many	TRBJ2-3	TGTGCCAGCAGCCCTCGGGACTCAAGCACAGATACGCAGTGTTTT	CASSPRDSSTDTQCF
-	TRBV28	many	TRBJ2-7	TGTGCCAGCAGGAGTATAACACCGATGTCCTACGAGCAGTACTTC	CASRSITPMSYEQYF
TRBD1	TRBV5-1	many	TRBJ1-1	TGCGCCAGCAGCTTGGGAGACAGGGGGGCTGAAGCTTTCTTT	CASSLGDRGAEAFF
-	TRBV5-1	many	TRBJ2-7	TGCGCCAGCAGCTTGGAACGGACCTACGAGCAGTACTTC	CASSLERTYEQYF
TRBD2	TRBV5-1	many	TRBJ2-1	TGCGCCAGCAGCTTGTCGACCGGGACAAGGACTAGCTTCTCCTACAATGAGCAGTTCTTC	CASSLSTGTRTSFSYNEQFF
-	TRBV6-1	many	TRBJ1-5	TGTGCCAGCAGTGGACGGGGGAGTTGGGGCAATCAGCCCCAGCATTTT	CASSGRGSWGNQPQHF
-	TRBV7-2	many	TRBJ2-7	TGTGCCAGCAGCTCACCAACGCGGTCGAACGAGCAGTACTTC	CASSSPTRSNEQYF
-	TRBV3-1	few	TRBJ1-1	TGTGCCAGCAGCCAACGCCCGGGGGCTACTGAAGCTTTCTTT	CASSQRPGATEAFF
TRBD1	TRBV10-1	few	TRBJ1-4	TGCGCCAGCAGCTTCGACAGGGAAAGTGAAAAACTGTTTTTT	CASSFDRESEKLFF
TRBD1	TRBV12-3/TRBV12-4	many	TRBJ1-1	TGTGCCAGCAGCGGACAGGCGATGAACACTGAAGCTTTCTTT	CASSGQAMNTEAFF
-	TRBV20-1	many	TRBJ1-2	TGCAGTGCTACCCATTTAAACTATGGCTACACCTTC	CSATHLNYGYTF
-	TRBV20-1	many	TRBJ2-5	TGCAGTGCTTCCTCGGACGGTTTCCAAGAGACCCAGTACTTC	CSASSDGFQETQYF
-	TRBV4-1	few	TRBJ2-4	TGCGCCAGCAGCCAGGGGTCCCAAATGGGCCTAGCCAAAAACATTCAGTACTTC	CASSQGSQMGLAKNIQYF
-	TRBV5-1	many	TRBJ2-7	TGCGCCAGCAGCCCGGGCTCGAGAAGCGAGCAGTACTTC	CASSPGSRSEQYF
-	TRBV20-1	many	TRBJ2-1	TGCAGTGCTCCCTCCGCAGCCTGGAGGATCTCCTACAATGAGCAGTTCTTC	CSAPSAAWRISYNEQFF
-	TRBV2	-	TRBJ2-7	TGTGCCAGCAGTGAATATGGCGGAGCCGCCGAGCAGTACTTC	CASSEYGGAAEQYF
TRBD1	TRBV28	many	TRBJ1-1	TGTGCCAGCAGTTTATTTAACCCCGGGACAGGGAGGACTGAAGCTTTCTTT	CASSLFNPGTGRTEAFF
TRBD1	TRBV5-1	many	TRBJ1-2	TGCGCCAGCAGCTACTTCTCAACAGGGGAGCGTGGCTACACCTTC	CASSYFSTGERGYTF
TRBD2	TRBV7-2	many	TRBJ2-3	TGTGCCAGCAGCTTTCGGCCCGGGGGGGGAACAGATACGCAGTATTTT	CASSFRPGGGTDTQYF
TRBD1	TRBV2	many	TRBJ1-2	TGTGCCAGCAGTGAAGGGACAGGGGGTATGTTCCCCTTCGGCTACACCTTC	CASSEGTGGMFPFGYTF
-	TRBV5-1	many	TRBJ2-5	TGCGCCAGCAGCTTGGGGGTCACCCCCCAAGAGACCCAGTACTTC	CASSLGVTPQETQYF
TRBD1	TRBV6-5	few	TRBJ1-2	TGTGCCAGCAGTTACCTGACAGGGGGCCACTATGGCTACACCTTC	CASSYLTGGHYGYTF
-	TRBV18	many	TRBJ1-5	TGTGCCAGCTCACCCTATAGCAATCAGCCCCAGCATTTT	CASSPYSNQPQHF
-	TRBV20-1	many	TRBJ1-5	TGCAGTGCTAGGGAGGTCCTAGGGCAGCCCCAGCATTTT	CSAREVLGQPQHF
-	TRBV20-1	many	TRBJ2-7	TGCAGTGCCTCAAAAGACACCGCCGACGAGCAGTACTTC	CSASKDTADEQYF
-	TRBV4-2	many	TRBJ2-6	TGTGCCAGCAGCCACTCTACCGGGGTAAAGGGGGCCAACGTCCTGACTTTC	CASSHSTGVKGANVLTF
-	TRBV4-2	many	TRBJ2-7	TGTGCCAGCAGCCAAAGAGGGAGCTCCTACGAGCAGTACTTC	CASSQRGSSYEQYF
-	TRBV6-1	few	TRBJ2-2	TGTGCCGCACGGAGGGTAACGAACACCGGGGAGCTGTTTTTT	CAARRVTNTGELFF
-	TRBV5-1	few	TRBJ2-7	TGCGCCAGCAATTCAGGGGACAAGAACGAGCAGTACTTC	CASNSGDKNEQYF
-	TRBV7-9	many	TRBJ2-7	TGTGCCAGCGGGTGGTACGAGCAGTACTTC	CASGWYEQYF
-	TRBV20-1	many	TRBJ1-1	TGCAGTGCTACCCAGCCCAAAATGAACACTGAAGCTTTCTTT	CSATQPKMNTEAFF
-	TRBV4-2	many	TRBJ2-7	TGTGCCAGCAGCCAAGAGCGTAACAACTACGAGCAGTACTTC	CASSQERNNYEQYF